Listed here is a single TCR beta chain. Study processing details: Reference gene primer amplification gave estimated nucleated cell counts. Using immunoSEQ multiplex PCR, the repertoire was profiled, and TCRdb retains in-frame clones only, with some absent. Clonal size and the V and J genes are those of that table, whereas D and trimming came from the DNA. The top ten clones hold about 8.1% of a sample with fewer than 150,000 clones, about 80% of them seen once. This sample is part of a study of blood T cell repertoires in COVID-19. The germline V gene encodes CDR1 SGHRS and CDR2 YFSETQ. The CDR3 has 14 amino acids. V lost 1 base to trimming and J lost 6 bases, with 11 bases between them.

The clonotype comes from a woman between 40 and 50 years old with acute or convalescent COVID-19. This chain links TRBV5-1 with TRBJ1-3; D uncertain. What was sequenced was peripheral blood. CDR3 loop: CASSLRGFENTIYF. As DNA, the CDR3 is TGCGCCAGCAGCTTGCGAGGGTTTGAAAACACCATATATTTT.